One sample yielded the 10 T cell receptor beta chains listed below, sequenced in a study of OX40 agonist ivuxolimab in advanced cancers. Assay: immunoSEQ multiplex PCR; the TCRdb copy retains only in-frame clones and omits some. The table records 23,000 or so clones, 88% of them present only once. The sample here was CD4+ or CD8+ T cells sorted from blood, taken in a trial of the OX40 agonist ivuxolimab. The receptors come from an adult with an advanced solid tumor such as melanoma, head and neck, liver or kidney cancer.

The gene calls are TRBV5-1 and TRBJ1-1, with 7 bases fitting TRBD1. Germline CDR1 SGHRS, CDR2 YFSETQ. This CDR3 spans 13 amino acids. With V trimmed by 3 bases and J by 9 bases, 8 bases remained unmatched. Here the CDR3 reads CASSSEGQFQAFF. The CDR3 DNA follows: TGCGCCAGCAGCTCTGAGGGACAGTTCCAAGCTTTCTTT.

The rearrangement uses TRBV25-1 and TRBJ1-1; 9 positions match TRBD1. CDR1 and CDR2 (germline): MGHDK, SYGVNS. The junction had 2 bases not matched to a gene; V was cut back by 0 bases and J by 6 bases. This CDR3 contains 14 residues. The CDR3 loop reads CASSEYGDRAEAFF. CDR3 DNA: TGTGCCAGCAGTGAATACGGGGACAGGGCTGAAGCTTTCTTT.

A word on this clone: The junction and the germline gene differ at one end; a read error may be behind it. Other nucleotide sequences in the sample specify the same CDR3. The chain joins TRBV6-1 to TRBJ2-7, with 9 bases aligning to TRBD2. From germline, CDR1 is MNHNS and CDR2 SASEGT. CDR3 length equals 15 residues. The CDR3 coding sequence is TGTGCTAGCAGTGAAAGGGTAGCGGGAGTGTACGAGCAGTACTTC. Its protein is CASSERVAGVYEQYF.

V gene TRBV7-2 combines with J gene TRBJ2-5; the D is unclear. V was shortened by 1 base and J by 2 bases, with 8 bases between the two germline ends. The CDR3 runs 14 residues. Germline CDR1 SGHTA, CDR2 FQGNSA. CDR3 amino acids: CASSLVSAQETQYF. The CDR3 bases are TGTGCCAGCAGCTTAGTTTCGGCACAAGAGACCCAGTACTTC.

This clone came up a few times. CDR3 region: CASLGMTNYGYTF. The CDR3 region has the DNA TGTGCCAGCCTCGGGATGACTAACTATGGCTACACCTTC. The J gene is TRBJ1-2, the V gene TRBV6-5; D not resolved. The germline V gene has CDR1 MNHEY and CDR2 SVGAGI. The ends were cut back, 8 bases at V and 0 bases at J, with 10 bases in the middle. The CDR3 length is 13 residues.

The table lists this clone with a count of one. J is TRBJ2-7 and V is TRBV19, with 7 bases fitting TRBD1. CDR1 LNHDA and CDR2 SQIVND come from the germline V gene (reference sequence). Unmatched junction bases numbered 9, after V lost 8 bases and J lost 5 bases. The CDR3 runs 13 residues. CDR3: CASEDRVVNEQYF. CDR3 DNA: TGTGCCAGTGAAGACAGGGTCGTGAACGAGCAGTACTTC.

This clone was seen once. This chain joins TRBV19 and TRBJ1-2, with TRBD1 identical over 10 bases. The germline V gene encodes CDR1 LNHDA and CDR2 SQIVND (reference sequence). The trim removed 3 bases at V and 7 bases at J, leaving 8 bases unmatched. The CDR3 length is 15 residues. CDR3 sequence: CASSIPTGGGVGYTF. CDR3 sequence (DNA): TGTGCCAGTAGTATCCCGACAGGGGGCGGTGTTGGCTACACCTTC.

This sequence joins TRBV19 and TRBJ2-3; 14 nucleotides match TRBD2. Germline V gene lookup returns CDR1 LNHDA and CDR2 SQIVND (reference sequence). Germline trimming cut 8 bases from V and 15 bases from J; bases unmatched to any gene: 10. CDR3 length: 13 residues. The CDR3 DNA is TGTGCCAGTGGCGGACTAGCGGGAGGAGGTAGTTATTTT. Protein sequence: CASGGLAGGGSYF.

CDR3 region: CASSHRSGTGNTGELFF. The CDR3 DNA reads TGCGCCAGCAGCCACCGGTCGGGGACAGGGAACACCGGGGAGCTGTTTTTT. V is TRBV4-1 and J is TRBJ2-2; the match to TRBD1 covers 8 bases. The V gene end was trimmed by 3 bases and the J gene end by 1 base; junction bases not matched to a gene: 7. Per the germline V gene, CDR1 is MGHRA and CDR2 is YSYEKL. This CDR3 is built from 17 residues.

The J gene is TRBJ2-5, the V gene TRBV23-1; a weak D match, TRBD2 (6 bases). TRBV23-1 is annotated as an ORF whose role is uncertain. The CDR3 runs 15 residues. Trimming removed 0 bases from V and 5 bases from J, with 13 bases in between. CDR3: CASSQSRGSWETQYF. CDR3 DNA sequence: TGCGCCAGCAGTCAATCCCGGGGGTCATGGGAGACCCAGTACTTC.